The next 4 T cell receptor beta chains were all read from a single sample in a study of graft-versus-host responses after intestinal transplantation. Assay used: immunoSEQ multiplex PCR; TCRdb lists only in-frame clones, some missing. The sample holds about 40,000 clones; roughly nine tenths are singletons and the top ten take approximately 2.3%. The material sequenced was PBMCs, taken around 320 days after intestinal transplant. The receptors here all came from a human patient who received an intestinal transplant, so some T cells may come from the graft donor.

The V gene is TRBV19, the J gene TRBJ2-1; TRBD2 aligns across 11 bases. J lost 5 bases, V lost 7 bases, and 16 bases had no gene match. The CDR3 extends over 18 amino acids. Germline values: CDR1 LNHDA, CDR2 SQIVND (reference sequence). CDR3: CASNRGQTSGAPHNEQFF. The CDR3 DNA follows: TGTGCCAGTAACCGGGGGCAGACTAGCGGGGCCCCCCACAATGAGCAGTTCTTC. Combining the CDR3 with reference TRBV19 and TRBJ2-1 gives the whole variable domain DGGITQSPKYLFRKEGQNVTLSCEQNLNHDAMYWYRQDPGQGLRLIYYSQIVNDFQKGDIAEGYSVSREKKESFPLTVTSAQKNPTAFYLCASNRGQTSGAPHNEQFFGPGTRLTVL.

J is TRBJ2-6 and V is TRBV5-1, with a tentative D call TRBD2 (7 bases). With 0 bases removed from V and 0 bases from J, the gap between germline ends came to 13 bases. The CDR3 has 18 amino acids. Germline V gene data show CDR1 as SGHRS and CDR2 as YFSETQ. CDR3 nucleotides: TGCGCCAGCAGCTTGGGCCAGAGGGGGGGCTCTGGGGCCAACGTCCTGACTTTC. It translates to CASSLGQRGGSGANVLTF.

This sequence joins TRBV5-4 and TRBJ1-1; tentative D call: TRBD1 (5 bases). This CDR3 comprises 16 residues. CDR1 and CDR2 (germline): SGHNT, YYREEE (reference sequence). Deletions cut 4 bases from V and 5 bases from J, with 21 bases between. The CDR3 sequence is CASSRPQGTRDTEAFF. DNA of the CDR3: TGTGCCAGCAGCCGCCCCCAAGGGACTCGTGATACTGAAGCTTTCTTT.

The rearrangement links TRBV12-1 to TRBJ2-5; the table's D call of TRBD2 was not tested on the DNA. TRBV12-1 is a known pseudogene. CDR3 length equals 15 residues. Here the CDR3 DNA reads TGTGCCAGCAGCTCGTCTAGCGGATCCTTACGGGAGCAGTACTTC. The encoded protein is CASSSSSGSLREQYF.